Below, one TCR beta chain is given with its context. This sample is drawn from a study of blood T cell repertoires in COVID-19. On the study more broadly: Samples of COVID-19 (acute and convalescent) were obtained from the United States, Italy and Spain.

V dropped 0 bases and J dropped 6 bases, with 17 bases sitting between them. The germline CDR1 and CDR2 sequences are SGHTA and FQGNSA. The CDR3 is 17 residues long. The protocol was immunoSEQ multiplex PCR, while the TCRdb copy is restricted to in-frame clones and leaves out a portion. The sample includes about 240,000 clones, 75% to 90% of them seen just once. Sequenced: peripheral blood. This clonotype was sampled from a woman aged 60-70 years with active or convalescent COVID-19. The chain uses TRBV7-2 and TRBJ2-2, with D perhaps matching TRBD2 (5 bases). CDR3 in DNA: TGTGCCAGCAGCTTAGCCTTCGCTAGCATGGACCCCGGGGAGCTGTTTTTT. It translates to CASSLAFASMDPGELFF.